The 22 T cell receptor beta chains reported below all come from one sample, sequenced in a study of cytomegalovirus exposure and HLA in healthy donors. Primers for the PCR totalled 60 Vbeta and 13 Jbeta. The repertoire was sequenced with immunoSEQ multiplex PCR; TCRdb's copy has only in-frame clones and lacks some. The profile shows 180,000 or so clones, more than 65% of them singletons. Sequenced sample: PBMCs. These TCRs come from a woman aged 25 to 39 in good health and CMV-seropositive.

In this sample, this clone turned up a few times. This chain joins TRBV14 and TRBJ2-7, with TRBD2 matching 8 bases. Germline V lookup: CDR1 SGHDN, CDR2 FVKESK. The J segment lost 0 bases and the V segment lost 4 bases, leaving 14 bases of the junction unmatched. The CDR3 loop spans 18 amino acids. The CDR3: CASSLRPFTTSDSYEQYF. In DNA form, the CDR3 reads TGTGCCAGCAGCCTTCGGCCTTTTACGACTAGCGACTCCTACGAGCAGTACTTC.

The CDR3 nucleotides are TGTGCCAGCAGCCTTGCAGCGGGAGGGACAGATACGCAGTATTTT. It codes for CASSLAAGGTDTQYF. This sequence joins TRBV5-4 and TRBJ2-3; TRBD2 aligns across 10 bases. With 4 bases clipped from V and 3 bases from J, the junction kept 5 bases outside the gene matches. Germline V lookup: CDR1 SGHNT, CDR2 YYREEE (reference sequence). This CDR3 is built from 15 residues.

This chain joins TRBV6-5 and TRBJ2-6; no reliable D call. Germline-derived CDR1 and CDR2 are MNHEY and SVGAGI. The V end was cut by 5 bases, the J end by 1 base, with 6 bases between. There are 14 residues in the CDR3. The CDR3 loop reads CASSAGSGANVLTF. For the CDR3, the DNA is TGTGCCAGCAGTGCCGGGTCTGGGGCCAACGTCCTGACTTTC.

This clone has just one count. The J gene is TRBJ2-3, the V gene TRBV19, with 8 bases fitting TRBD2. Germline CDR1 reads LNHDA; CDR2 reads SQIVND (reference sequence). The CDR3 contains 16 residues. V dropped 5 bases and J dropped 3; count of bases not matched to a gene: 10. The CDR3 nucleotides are TGTGCCAGTAGTCACCGGAGCGGGGGTTCGACAGATACGCAGTATTTT. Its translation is CASSHRSGGSTDTQYF.

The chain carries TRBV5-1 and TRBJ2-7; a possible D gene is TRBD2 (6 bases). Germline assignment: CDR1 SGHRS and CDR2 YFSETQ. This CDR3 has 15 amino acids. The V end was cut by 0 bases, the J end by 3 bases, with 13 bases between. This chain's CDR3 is CASSLGGGALYEQYF. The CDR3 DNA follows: TGCGCCAGCAGCTTGGGAGGAGGGGCCCTCTACGAGCAGTACTTC.

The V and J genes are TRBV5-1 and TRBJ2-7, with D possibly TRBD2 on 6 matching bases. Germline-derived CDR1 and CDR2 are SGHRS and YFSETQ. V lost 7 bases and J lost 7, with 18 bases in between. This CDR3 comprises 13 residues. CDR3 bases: TGCGCCAGCGGGGTGACGGGGGTTAGGGAGCAGTACTTC. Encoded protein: CASGVTGVREQYF.

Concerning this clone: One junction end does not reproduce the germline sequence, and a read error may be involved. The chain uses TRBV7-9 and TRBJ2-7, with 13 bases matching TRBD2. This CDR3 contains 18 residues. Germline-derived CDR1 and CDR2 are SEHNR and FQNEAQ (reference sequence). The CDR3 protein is CSSSSFGGTSGVLRGQYF. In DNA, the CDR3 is TGTTCCAGCAGCTCCTTCGGGGGGACTAGCGGGGTTCTACGCGGGCAGTACTTC.

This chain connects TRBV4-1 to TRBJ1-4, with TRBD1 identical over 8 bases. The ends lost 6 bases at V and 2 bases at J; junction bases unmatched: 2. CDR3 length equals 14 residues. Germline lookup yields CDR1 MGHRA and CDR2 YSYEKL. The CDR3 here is CASRRTGTNEKLFF. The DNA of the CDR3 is TGCGCCAGCAGACGGACAGGGACTAATGAAAAACTGTTTTTT.

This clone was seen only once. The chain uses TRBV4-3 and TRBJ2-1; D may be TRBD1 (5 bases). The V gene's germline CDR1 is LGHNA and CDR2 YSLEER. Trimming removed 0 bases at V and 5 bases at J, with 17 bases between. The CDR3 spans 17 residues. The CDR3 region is CASSQDSLLTANNEQFF. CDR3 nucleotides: TGCGCCAGCAGCCAAGACTCATTGCTGACAGCCAACAATGAGCAGTTCTTC.

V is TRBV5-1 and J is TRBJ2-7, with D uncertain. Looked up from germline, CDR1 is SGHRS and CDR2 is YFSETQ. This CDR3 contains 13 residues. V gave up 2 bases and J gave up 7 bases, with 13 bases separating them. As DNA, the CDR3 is TGCGCCAGCAGCTTCAAGTATCTCGGGGAGCAGTACTTC. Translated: CASSFKYLGEQYF.

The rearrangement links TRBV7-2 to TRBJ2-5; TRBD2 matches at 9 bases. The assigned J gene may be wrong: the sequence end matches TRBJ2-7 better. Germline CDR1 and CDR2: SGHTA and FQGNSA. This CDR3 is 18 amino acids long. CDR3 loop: CASRIRPGSGGLSYEQYF. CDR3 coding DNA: TGTGCCAGCAGGATACGTCCTGGTAGCGGGGGCCTTTCCTACGAGCAGTACTTC.

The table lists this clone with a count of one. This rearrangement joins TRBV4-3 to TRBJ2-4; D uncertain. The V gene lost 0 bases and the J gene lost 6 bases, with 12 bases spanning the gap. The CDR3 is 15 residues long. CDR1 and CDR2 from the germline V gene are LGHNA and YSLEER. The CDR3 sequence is CASSQEFGSGNIQYF. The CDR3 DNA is TGCGCCAGCAGCCAAGAGTTCGGCTCGGGAAACATTCAGTACTTC.

The CDR3 DNA reads TGTGCCAGCAACCCGAGGGGAGGAGGCACAGATACGCAGTATTTT. It codes for CASNPRGGGTDTQYF. The chain is built from TRBV28 and TRBJ2-3, with D possibly matching TRBD2 (6 bases). Germline assignment: CDR1 MDHEN and CDR2 SYDVKM. The V end was cut by 7 bases, the J end by 1 base, with 15 bases between. There are 15 residues in the CDR3.

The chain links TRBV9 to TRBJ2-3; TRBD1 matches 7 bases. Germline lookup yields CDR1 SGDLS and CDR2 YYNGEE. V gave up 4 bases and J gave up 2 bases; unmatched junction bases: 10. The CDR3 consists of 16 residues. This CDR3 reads CASSPRQGRDTDTQYF. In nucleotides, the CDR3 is TGTGCCAGCAGCCCCCGACAGGGCAGGGACACAGATACGCAGTATTTT.

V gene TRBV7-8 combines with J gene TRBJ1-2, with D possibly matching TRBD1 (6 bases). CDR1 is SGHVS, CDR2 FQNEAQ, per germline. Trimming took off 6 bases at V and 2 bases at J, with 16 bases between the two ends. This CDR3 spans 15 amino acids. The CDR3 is CASSLNRAPNYGYTF. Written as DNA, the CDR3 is TGTGCCAGCAGTTTAAACAGGGCCCCGAACTATGGCTACACCTTC.

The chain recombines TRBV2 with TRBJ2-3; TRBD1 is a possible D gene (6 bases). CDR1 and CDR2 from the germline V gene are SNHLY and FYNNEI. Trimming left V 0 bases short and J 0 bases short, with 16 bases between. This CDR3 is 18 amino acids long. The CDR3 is CASSEAGAVAWSTDTQYF. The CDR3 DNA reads TGTGCCAGCAGTGAAGCGGGGGCGGTAGCCTGGAGCACAGATACGCAGTATTTT. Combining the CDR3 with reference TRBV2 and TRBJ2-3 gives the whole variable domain EPEVTQTPSHQVTQMGQEVILRCVPISNHLYFYWYRQILGQKVEFLVSFYNNEISEKSEIFDDQFSVERPDGSNFTLKIRSTKLEDSAMYFCASSEAGAVAWSTDTQYFGPGTRLTVL.

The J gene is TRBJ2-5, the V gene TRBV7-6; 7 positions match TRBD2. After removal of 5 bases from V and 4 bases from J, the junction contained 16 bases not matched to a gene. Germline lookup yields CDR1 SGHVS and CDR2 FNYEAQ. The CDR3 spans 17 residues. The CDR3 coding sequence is TGTGCCAGCAGCCTACAGTTTGGCGGGGGTATCAGAGAGACCCAGTACTTC. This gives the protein CASSLQFGGGIRETQYF.

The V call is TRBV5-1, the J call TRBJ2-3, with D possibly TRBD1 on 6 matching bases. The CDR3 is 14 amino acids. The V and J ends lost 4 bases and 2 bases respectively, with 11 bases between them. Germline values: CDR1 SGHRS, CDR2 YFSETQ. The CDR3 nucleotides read TGCGCCAGCAGCCCCGAGGGGGTCACAGATACGCAGTATTTT. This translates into CASSPEGVTDTQYF.

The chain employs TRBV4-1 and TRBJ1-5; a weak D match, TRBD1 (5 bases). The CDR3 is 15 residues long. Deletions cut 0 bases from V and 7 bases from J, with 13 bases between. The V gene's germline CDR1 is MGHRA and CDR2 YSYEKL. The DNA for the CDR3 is TGCGCCAGCAGCCAAGATATGCAGGGAAGACAGCCCCAGCATTTT. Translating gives CASSQDMQGRQPQHF.

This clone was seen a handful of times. The CDR3 DNA reads TGTGCCAGCAGCGCTGGGACTAGCTGGGATACGCAGTATTTT. This encodes CASSAGTSWDTQYF. The rearrangement joins TRBV5-5 to TRBJ2-3, with TRBD2 matching 9 bases. The germline V gene has CDR1 SGHKS and CDR2 YYEKEE (reference sequence). The CDR3 runs to 14 residues. V lost 4 bases, J lost 6 bases, and 6 bases stayed unmatched.

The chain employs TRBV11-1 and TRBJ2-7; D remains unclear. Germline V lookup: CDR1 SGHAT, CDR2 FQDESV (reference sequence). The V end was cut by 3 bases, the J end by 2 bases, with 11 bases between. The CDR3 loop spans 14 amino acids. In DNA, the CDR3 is TGTGCCAGCAGCTTTCGGCTAGATGCCTACGAGCAGTACTTC. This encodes CASSFRLDAYEQYF.

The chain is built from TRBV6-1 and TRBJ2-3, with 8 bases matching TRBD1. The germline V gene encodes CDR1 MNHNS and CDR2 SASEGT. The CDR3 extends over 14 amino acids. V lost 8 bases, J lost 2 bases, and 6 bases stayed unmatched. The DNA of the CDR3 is TGTGCCAGCCCGGGACAGGACTTCACAGATACGCAGTATTTT. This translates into CASPGQDFTDTQYF.